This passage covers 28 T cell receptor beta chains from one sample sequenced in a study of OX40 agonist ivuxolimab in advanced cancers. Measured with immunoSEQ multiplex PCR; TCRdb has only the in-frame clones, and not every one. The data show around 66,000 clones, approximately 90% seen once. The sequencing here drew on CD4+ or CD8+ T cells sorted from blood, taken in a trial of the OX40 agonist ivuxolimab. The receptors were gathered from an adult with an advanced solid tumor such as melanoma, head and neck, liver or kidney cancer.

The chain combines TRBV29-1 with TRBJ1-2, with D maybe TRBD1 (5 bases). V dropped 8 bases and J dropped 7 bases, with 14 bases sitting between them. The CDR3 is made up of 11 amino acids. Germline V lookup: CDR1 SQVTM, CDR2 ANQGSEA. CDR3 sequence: CSTRDSIGYTF. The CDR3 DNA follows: TGCAGCACCCGAGACAGTATTGGCTACACCTTC. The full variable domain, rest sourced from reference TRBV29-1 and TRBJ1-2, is SAVISQKPSRDICQRGTSLTIQCQVDSQVTMMFWYRQQPGQSLTLIATANQGSEATYESGFVIDKFPISRPNLTFSTLTVSNMSPEDSSIYLCSTRDSIGYTFGSGTRLTVV.

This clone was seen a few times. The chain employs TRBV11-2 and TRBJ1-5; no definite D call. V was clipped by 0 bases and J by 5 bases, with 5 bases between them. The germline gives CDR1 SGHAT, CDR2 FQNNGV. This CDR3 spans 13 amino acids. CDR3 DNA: TGTGCCAGCAGCTTAGAGATGGATCAGCCCCAGCATTTT. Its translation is CASSLEMDQPQHF.

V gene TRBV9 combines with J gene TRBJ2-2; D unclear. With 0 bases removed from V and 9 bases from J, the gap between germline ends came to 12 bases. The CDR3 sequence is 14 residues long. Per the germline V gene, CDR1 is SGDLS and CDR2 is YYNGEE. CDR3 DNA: TGTGCCAGCAGCGTAGCAGAATCGAACCGGGAGCTGTTTTTT. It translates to CASSVAESNRELFF.

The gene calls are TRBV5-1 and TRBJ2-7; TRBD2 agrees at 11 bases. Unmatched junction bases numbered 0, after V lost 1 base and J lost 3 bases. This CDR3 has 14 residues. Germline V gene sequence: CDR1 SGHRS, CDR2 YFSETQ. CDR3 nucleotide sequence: TGCGCCAGCAGCTTGACTAGCGGGAGCTACGAGCAGTACTTC. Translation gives CASSLTSGSYEQYF.

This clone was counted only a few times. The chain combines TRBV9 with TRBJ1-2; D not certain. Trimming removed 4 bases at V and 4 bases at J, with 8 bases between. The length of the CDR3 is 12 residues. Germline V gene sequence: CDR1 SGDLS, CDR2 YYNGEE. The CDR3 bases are TGTGCCAGCAGCTCATCGGGCTATGGCTACACCTTC. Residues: CASSSSGYGYTF.

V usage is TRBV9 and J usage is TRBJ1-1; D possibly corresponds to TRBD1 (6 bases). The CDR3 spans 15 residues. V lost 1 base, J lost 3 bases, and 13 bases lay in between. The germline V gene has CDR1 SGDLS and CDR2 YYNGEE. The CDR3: CASSVFQGSDTEAFF. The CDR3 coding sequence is TGTGCCAGCAGCGTATTTCAGGGGTCGGACACTGAAGCTTTCTTT.

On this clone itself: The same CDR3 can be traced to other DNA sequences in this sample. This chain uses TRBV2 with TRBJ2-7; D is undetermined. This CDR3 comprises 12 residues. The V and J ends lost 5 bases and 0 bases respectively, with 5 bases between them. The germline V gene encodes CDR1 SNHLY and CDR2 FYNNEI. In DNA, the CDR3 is TGTGCCAGCAGTCGTGGCTCCTACGAGCAGTACTTC. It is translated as CASSRGSYEQYF.

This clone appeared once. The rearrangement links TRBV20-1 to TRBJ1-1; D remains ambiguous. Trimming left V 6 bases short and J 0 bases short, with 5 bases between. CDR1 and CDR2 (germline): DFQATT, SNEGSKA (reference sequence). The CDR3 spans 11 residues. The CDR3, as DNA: TGCAGTGCCCGACTGAACACTGAAGCTTTCTTT. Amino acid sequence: CSARLNTEAFF.

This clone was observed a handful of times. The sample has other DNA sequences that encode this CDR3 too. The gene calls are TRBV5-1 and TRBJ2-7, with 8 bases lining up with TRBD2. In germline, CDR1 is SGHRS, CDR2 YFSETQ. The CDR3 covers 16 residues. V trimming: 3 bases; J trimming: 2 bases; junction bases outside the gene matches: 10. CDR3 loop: CASSSSRGGETYEQYF. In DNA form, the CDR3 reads TGCGCCAGCAGCTCAAGTCGGGGGGGAGAGACCTACGAGCAGTACTTC.

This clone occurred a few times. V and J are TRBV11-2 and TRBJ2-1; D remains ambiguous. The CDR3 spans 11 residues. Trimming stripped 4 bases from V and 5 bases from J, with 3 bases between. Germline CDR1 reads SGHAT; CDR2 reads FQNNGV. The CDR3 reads CASSSHNEQFF. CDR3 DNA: TGTGCCAGCAGCTCGCACAATGAGCAGTTCTTC.

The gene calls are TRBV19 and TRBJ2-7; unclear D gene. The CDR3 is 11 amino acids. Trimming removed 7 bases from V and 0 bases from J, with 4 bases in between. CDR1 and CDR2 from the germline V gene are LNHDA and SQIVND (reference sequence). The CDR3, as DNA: TGTGCCAGTAAGGGCTCCTACGAGCAGTACTTC. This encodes CASKGSYEQYF.

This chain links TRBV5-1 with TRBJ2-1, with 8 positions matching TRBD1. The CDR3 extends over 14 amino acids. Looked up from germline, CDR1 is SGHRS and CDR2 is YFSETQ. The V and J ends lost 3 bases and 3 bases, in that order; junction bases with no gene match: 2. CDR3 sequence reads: CASSSDRVYNEQFF. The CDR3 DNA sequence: TGCGCCAGCAGCTCGGACAGGGTCTACAATGAGCAGTTCTTC.

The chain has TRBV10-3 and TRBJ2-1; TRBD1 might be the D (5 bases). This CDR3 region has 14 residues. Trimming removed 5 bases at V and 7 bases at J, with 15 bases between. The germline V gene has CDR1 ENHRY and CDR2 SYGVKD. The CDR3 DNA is TGTGCCATCAGTCCTGGGGCCCCGATGAATGAGCAGTTCTTC. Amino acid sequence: CAISPGAPMNEQFF.

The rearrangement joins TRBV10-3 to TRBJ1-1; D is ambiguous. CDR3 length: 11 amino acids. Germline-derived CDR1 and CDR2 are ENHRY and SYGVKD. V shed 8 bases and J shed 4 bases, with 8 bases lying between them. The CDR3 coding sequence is TGTGCCATCGGGGTGGGCACTGAAGCTTTCTTT. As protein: CAIGVGTEAFF.

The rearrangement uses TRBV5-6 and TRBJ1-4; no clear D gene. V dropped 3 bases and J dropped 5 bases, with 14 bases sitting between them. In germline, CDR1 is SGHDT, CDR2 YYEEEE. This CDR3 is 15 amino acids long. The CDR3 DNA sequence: TGTGCCAGCAGCTCGAAACCGGGAGGAAATGAAAAACTGTTTTTT. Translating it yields CASSSKPGGNEKLFF.

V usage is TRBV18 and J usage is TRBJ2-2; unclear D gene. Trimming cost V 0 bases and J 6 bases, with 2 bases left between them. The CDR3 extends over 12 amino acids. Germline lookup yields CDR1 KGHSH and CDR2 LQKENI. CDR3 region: CASSPPAGELFF. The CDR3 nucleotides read TGTGCCAGCTCACCACCGGCCGGGGAGCTGTTTTTT.

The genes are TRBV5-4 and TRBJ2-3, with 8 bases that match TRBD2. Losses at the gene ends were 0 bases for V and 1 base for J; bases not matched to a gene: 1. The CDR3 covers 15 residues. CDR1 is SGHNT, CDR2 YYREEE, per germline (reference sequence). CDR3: CASSLEAGGTDTQYF. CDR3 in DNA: TGTGCCAGCAGCTTGGAAGCGGGAGGCACAGATACGCAGTATTTT.

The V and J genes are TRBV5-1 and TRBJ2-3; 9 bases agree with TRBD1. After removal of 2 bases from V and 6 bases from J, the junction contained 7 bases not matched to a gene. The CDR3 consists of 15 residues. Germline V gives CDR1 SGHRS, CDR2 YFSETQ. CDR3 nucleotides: TGCGCCAGCAGCTTACAGGGGGCAACACAGGATACGCAGTATTTT. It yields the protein CASSLQGATQDTQYF.

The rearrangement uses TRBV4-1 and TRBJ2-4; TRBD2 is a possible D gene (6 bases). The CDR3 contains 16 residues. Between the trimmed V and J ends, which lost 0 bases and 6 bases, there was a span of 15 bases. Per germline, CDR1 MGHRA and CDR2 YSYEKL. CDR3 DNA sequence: TGCGCCAGCAGCCAAGAGATCGGCGGGACTGGAAACATTCAGTACTTC. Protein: CASSQEIGGTGNIQYF.

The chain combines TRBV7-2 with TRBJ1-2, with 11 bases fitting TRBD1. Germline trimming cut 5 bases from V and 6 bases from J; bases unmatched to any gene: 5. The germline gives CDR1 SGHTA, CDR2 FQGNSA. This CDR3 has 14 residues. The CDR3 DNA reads TGTGCCAGCAGCCCCGGACAGGGGGCCAATGGCTACACCTTC. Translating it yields CASSPGQGANGYTF.

The CDR3 protein is CASSPPGGRAVDTQYF. For the CDR3, the DNA is TGTGCCAGCTCACCACCGGGCGGGAGGGCCGTAGATACGCAGTATTTT. This chain links TRBV18 with TRBJ2-3, with 9 bases identical to TRBD2. This CDR3 has 16 residues. Germline CDR1 and CDR2: KGHSH and LQKENI. V was clipped by 0 bases and J by 5 bases; unmatched bases: 6.

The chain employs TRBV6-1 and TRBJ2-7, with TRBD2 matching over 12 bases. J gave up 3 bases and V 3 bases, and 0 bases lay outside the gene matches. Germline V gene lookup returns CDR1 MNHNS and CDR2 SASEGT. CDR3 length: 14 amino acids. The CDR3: CASSETSGSYEQYF. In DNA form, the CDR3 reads TGTGCCAGCAGTGAGACTAGCGGGAGCTACGAGCAGTACTTC.

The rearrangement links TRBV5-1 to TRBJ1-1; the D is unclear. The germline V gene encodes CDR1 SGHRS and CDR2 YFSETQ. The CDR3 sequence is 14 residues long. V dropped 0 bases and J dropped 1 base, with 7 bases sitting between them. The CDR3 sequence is CASSLDSTNTEAFF. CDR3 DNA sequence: TGCGCCAGCAGCTTGGACAGTACGAACACTGAAGCTTTCTTT.

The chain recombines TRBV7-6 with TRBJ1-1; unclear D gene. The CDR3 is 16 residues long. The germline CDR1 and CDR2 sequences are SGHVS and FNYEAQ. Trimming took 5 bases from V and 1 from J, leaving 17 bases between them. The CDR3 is CASSKSEGSGNTEAFF. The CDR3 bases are TGTGCCAGCAGCAAATCCGAGGGAAGCGGGAACACTGAAGCTTTCTTT. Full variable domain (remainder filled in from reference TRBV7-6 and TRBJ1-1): GAGVSQSPRYKVTKRGQDVALRCDPISGHVSLYWYRQALGQGPEFLTYFNYEAQQDKSGLPNDRFSAERPEGSISTLTIQRTEQRDSAMYRCASSKSEGSGNTEAFFGQGTRLTVV.

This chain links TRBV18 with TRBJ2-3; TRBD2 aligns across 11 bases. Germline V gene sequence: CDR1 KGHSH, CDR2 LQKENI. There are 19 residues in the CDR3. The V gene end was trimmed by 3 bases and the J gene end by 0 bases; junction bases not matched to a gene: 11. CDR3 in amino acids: CASSPPVVWTSGSTDTQYF. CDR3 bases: TGTGCCAGCTCACCCCCAGTTGTTTGGACTAGCGGGAGCACAGATACGCAGTATTTT.

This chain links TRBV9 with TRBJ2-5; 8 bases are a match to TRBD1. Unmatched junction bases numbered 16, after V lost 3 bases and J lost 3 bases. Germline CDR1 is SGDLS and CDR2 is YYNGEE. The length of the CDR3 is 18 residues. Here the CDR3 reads CASSELRGGSDREETQYF. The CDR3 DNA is TGTGCCAGCAGCGAGTTGCGAGGGGGCTCGGACAGGGAAGAGACCCAGTACTTC.

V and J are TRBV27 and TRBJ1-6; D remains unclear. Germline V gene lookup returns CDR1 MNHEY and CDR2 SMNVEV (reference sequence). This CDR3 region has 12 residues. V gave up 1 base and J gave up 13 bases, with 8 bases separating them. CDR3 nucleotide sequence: TGTGCCAGCAGTTTATTAGGGCACCCCCTCCACTTT. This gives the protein CASSLLGHPLHF.

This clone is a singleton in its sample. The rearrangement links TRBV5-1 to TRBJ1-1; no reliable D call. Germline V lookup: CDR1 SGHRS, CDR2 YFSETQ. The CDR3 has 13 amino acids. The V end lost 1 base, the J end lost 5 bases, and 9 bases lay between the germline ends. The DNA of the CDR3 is TGCGCCAGCAGCTTGCAGGTCGCGACTGAAGCTTTCTTT. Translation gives CASSLQVATEAFF.